This entry lists 25 T cell receptor beta chains sequenced from one sample in a study of T-cell memory formation after mild COVID-19. TCRdb used MiXCR to reprocess the 5' RACE reads, holding one entry per CDR3 protein. Counted here are over 500,000 distinct CDR3 sequences, about 18% occurring once; the ten biggest clones make up around 7.8%. The specimen sequenced was PBMCs or a T cell subset sorted from them (not recorded which). These receptors were collected from an adult woman who had mild COVID-19 (a few samples of this study predate the infection). Cell type and time point are not known.

This clonotype was observed a few times. The gene calls are TRBV3-1 and TRBJ1-1; no clear D gene. Trimming took off 4 bases at V and 3 bases at J, with 3 bases between the two ends. CDR1 is LGHDT and CDR2 is YNNKEL in the germline V gene (reference sequence). This CDR3 is built from 11 residues. The CDR3 DNA reads TGTGCCAGCAGCCGGTACACTGAAGCTTTCTTT. It is translated as CASSRYTEAFF.

In this sample, this clonotype turned up a few times. Written as DNA, the CDR3 is TGTGCCAGCAGTCGGATGGCAACTAGCACAGATACGCAGTATTTT. The encoded protein is CASSRMATSTDTQYF. The V and J genes are TRBV27 and TRBJ2-3; D remains ambiguous. Trimming left V 5 bases short and J 0 bases short, with 12 bases between. Germline CDR1 MNHEY, CDR2 SMNVEV (reference sequence). The CDR3 has 15 amino acids.

The gene calls are TRBV7-6 and TRBJ2-7; a weak D match, TRBD2 (5 bases). The CDR3 length is 16 residues. V dropped 4 bases and J dropped 4 bases, with 20 bases sitting between them. CDR1 and CDR2 (germline): SGHVS, FNYEAQ. The CDR3 region is CASSSDGLHRPYEQYF. The CDR3 DNA reads as TGTGCCAGCAGCTCGGACGGACTCCATAGACCTTACGAGCAGTACTTC.

This clonotype was counted a single time. The chain carries TRBV10-3 and TRBJ1-1, with D maybe TRBD1 (6 bases). CDR3 length equals 14 residues. Per germline, CDR1 ENHRY and CDR2 SYGVKD. Trimming stripped 6 bases from V and 0 bases from J, with 11 bases between. DNA of the CDR3: TGTGCCATCAGGGGGACAATCTTGAACACTGAAGCTTTCTTT. It specifies CAIRGTILNTEAFF.

The table lists this clonotype with a few counts. The rearrangement uses TRBV19 and TRBJ2-3, with 12 bases matching TRBD2. Unmatched junction bases numbered 11, after V lost 6 bases and J lost 1 base. The CDR3 is 18 amino acids. CDR1 and CDR2 (germline): LNHDA, SQIVND (reference sequence). CDR3 in DNA: TGTGCCAGTAGGTTGACTAGCGGGAGTAATTTCCGCACAGATACGCAGTATTTT. Its protein product is CASRLTSGSNFRTDTQYF.

The V call is TRBV5-5, the J call TRBJ2-7; D ambiguous. From germline, CDR1 is SGHKS and CDR2 YYEKEE (reference sequence). Trimming removed 4 bases at V and 1 base at J, with 9 bases between. This CDR3 spans 13 amino acids. CDR3 loop: CASSPSKSYEQYF. DNA of the CDR3: TGTGCCAGCAGCCCTTCTAAATCCTACGAGCAGTACTTC.

The CDR3 sequence is CASSFPDAANTGELFF. In DNA form, the CDR3 reads TGTGCCAGCAGTTTCCCGGACGCCGCGAACACCGGGGAGCTGTTTTTT. V usage is TRBV6-2 or TRBV6-3 and J usage is TRBJ2-2; D is undetermined. The germline V gene encodes CDR1 MNHEY and CDR2 SVGEGT. The CDR3 sequence is 16 residues long. V gave up 4 bases and J gave up 0 bases, with 12 bases separating them.

The V gene is TRBV28, the J gene TRBJ2-1; D possibly uses TRBD1 or TRBD2 (6 bases each). V lost 6 bases and J lost 2, with 14 bases in between. The germline V gene encodes CDR1 MDHEN and CDR2 SYDVKM. The CDR3 spans 15 residues. DNA for the CDR3: TGTGCCAGCAGGTCGACCGGGGGCCCCTACAATGAGCAGTTCTTC. Translation: CASRSTGGPYNEQFF.

This chain links TRBV6-1 with TRBJ2-6; D possibly uses TRBD1 or TRBD2 (5 bases each). Germline V gene lookup returns CDR1 MNHNS and CDR2 SASEGT. The CDR3 consists of 17 residues. The V and J ends lost 5 bases and 4 bases respectively, with 18 bases between them. CDR3 nucleotide sequence: TGTGCCAGCAGTCCCCGGACGGGGCTTAGCGGGGCCAACGTCCTGACTTTC. Its protein product is CASSPRTGLSGANVLTF.

This clonotype was recorded a few times. The chain recombines TRBV7-6 with TRBJ2-1; D unclear. The length of the CDR3 is 14 residues. The germline V gene encodes CDR1 SGHVS and CDR2 FNYEAQ. Trimming removed 1 base at V and 10 bases at J, with 14 bases between. CDR3 loop: CASSLGDDGYEQFF. The CDR3 coding sequence is TGTGCCAGCAGCTTAGGGGATGACGGGTACGAGCAGTTCTTC.

The CDR3 protein is CASSLRDDEQFF. CDR3 sequence (DNA): TGTGCCAGCAGTTTAAGAGACGATGAGCAGTTCTTC. J is TRBJ2-1 and V is TRBV12-3 or TRBV12-4; D is unresolved. The CDR3 has 12 amino acids. With 2 bases removed from V and 8 bases from J, the gap between germline ends came to 7 bases.

The chain uses TRBV7-9 and TRBJ2-7; 11 bases fit TRBD2. The CDR3 runs 16 residues. Unmatched junction bases numbered 8, after V lost 5 bases and J lost 2 bases. Germline CDR1 reads SEHNR; CDR2 reads FQNEAQ (reference sequence). In nucleotides, the CDR3 is TGTGCCAGCAGCCGCTCTAGCGGGAGGTCAACCTACGAGCAGTACTTC. It encodes CASSRSSGRSTYEQYF.

This clonotype was recorded at least ten times. The junction shows a germline mismatch at one end, possibly a read error. J is TRBJ2-1 and V is TRBV5-1, with a tentative D call TRBD2 (5 bases). CDR3 length: 15 residues. CDR1 and CDR2 from the germline V gene are SGHRS and YFSETQ. In nucleotides, the CDR3 is TGTGCCAGCAGCTTAGGAGGCACAGCCTACAATGAGCAGTTCTTC. It yields the protein CASSLGGTAYNEQFF.

This clonotype was observed once. The chain is built from TRBV4-1 and TRBJ2-1, with D hard to call. This CDR3 has 14 amino acids. Germline-derived CDR1 and CDR2 are MGHRA and YSYEKL. Trimming pared 0 bases from V and 5 bases from J, leaving 8 bases between. Written as DNA, the CDR3 is TGCGCCAGCAGCCAAGAACCCCCGGACAATGAGCAGTTCTTC. Its protein product is CASSQEPPDNEQFF.

The V gene is TRBV11-3, the J gene TRBJ2-7; 8 bases line up with TRBD2. This CDR3 region has 15 residues. Unmatched junction bases numbered 7, after V lost 5 bases and J lost 1 base. CDR1 and CDR2 (germline): SGHNT, YENEEA. The CDR3 here is CASSPIAGWSYEQYF. The CDR3 bases are TGTGCCAGCAGCCCTATAGCGGGATGGTCCTACGAGCAGTACTTC.

The chain's CDR3 is CASSAGDRLIGELFF. For the CDR3, the DNA is TGTGCCAGCAGCGCCGGGGACAGGCTTATCGGGGAGCTGTTTTTT. V gene TRBV9 combines with J gene TRBJ2-2, with 8 bases aligning to TRBD1. This CDR3 is 15 amino acids long. Trimming at V came to 3 bases and at J to 7 bases, leaving 8 bases not matched to a gene. Germline V gene sequence: CDR1 SGDLS, CDR2 YYNGEE.

The sample holds a few counts of this clonotype. This sequence joins TRBV29-1 and TRBJ2-7; maybe TRBD1 (6 bases). Germline values: CDR1 SQVTM, CDR2 ANQGSEA. Between the trimmed V and J ends, which lost 5 bases and 7 bases, there was a span of 9 bases. The CDR3 runs 10 residues. The CDR3 sequence is CSVFQGEQYF. As DNA, the CDR3 is TGCAGCGTTTTCCAGGGGGAGCAGTACTTC.

This clonotype has ten or more counts. A junction end diverges from the germline sequence, so it may reflect a read error. The chain links TRBV4-1 to TRBJ1-2; 9 nucleotides agree with TRBD1. Germline CDR1 is MGHRA and CDR2 is YSYEKL. This CDR3 has 14 residues. DNA for the CDR3: TGTGCCAGCAGTCCCGGGACAGGGAACTATGGCTACACCTTC. Protein sequence: CASSPGTGNYGYTF.

The CDR3 is CASGIGGYMVRNEQFF. In DNA form, the CDR3 reads TGTGCCAGCGGAATAGGGGGATACATGGTGCGGAATGAGCAGTTCTTC. This chain links TRBV6-5 with TRBJ2-1, with a tentative D call TRBD1 (6 bases). The germline V and J ends were trimmed by 8 bases and 7 bases, with 24 bases remaining between them. CDR1 is MNHEY, CDR2 SVGAGI, per germline. This CDR3 has 16 residues.

This clonotype was observed a few times. CDR3 in amino acids: CASSRTGSRTEAFF. The CDR3, as DNA: TGTGCCAGCAGTAGGACAGGTAGTCGAACTGAAGCTTTCTTT. V usage is TRBV6-1 and J usage is TRBJ1-1, with TRBD1 identical over 7 bases. Trimming took 5 bases from V and 5 from J; bases not matched to a gene: 8. The CDR3 totals 14 residues. Looked up from germline, CDR1 is MNHNS and CDR2 is SASEGT.

The rearrangement links TRBV20-1 to TRBJ2-3; the D is unclear. Per the germline V gene, CDR1 is DFQATT and CDR2 is SNEGSKA (reference sequence). V was cut by 6 bases and J by 0 bases, with 16 bases left in between. This CDR3 has 15 amino acids. CDR3 DNA sequence: TGCAGTGCCCCTCTGGGCACAACTAGCACAGATACGCAGTATTTT. This gives the protein CSAPLGTTSTDTQYF.

The chain links TRBV7-3 to TRBJ2-7; TRBD1 agrees at 8 bases. Germline V lookup: CDR1 SGHTA, CDR2 FQGTGA. The CDR3 runs to 14 residues. J gave up 6 bases and V 4 bases, and 8 bases lay outside the gene matches. This CDR3 reads CASSSDRGGGEQYF. The CDR3 bases are TGTGCCAGCAGCTCAGACAGGGGAGGCGGCGAGCAGTACTTC.

V and J are TRBV6-6 and TRBJ2-7; 9 bases map to TRBD2. After removal of 8 bases from V and 3 bases from J, the junction contained 8 bases not matched to a gene. This CDR3 region has 14 residues. The V gene's germline CDR1 is MNHNY and CDR2 SVGAGI (reference sequence). This CDR3 is CASGLSGGFYEQYF. As DNA, the CDR3 is TGTGCCAGCGGTCTTAGCGGGGGCTTCTACGAGCAGTACTTC.

The chain links TRBV7-2 to TRBJ1-1; no firm D call. Trimming removed 6 bases from V and 5 bases from J, with 13 bases in between. Germline-derived CDR1 and CDR2 are SGHTA and FQGNSA. CDR3 length equals 13 residues. The CDR3 DNA follows: TGTGCCAGCAGACCCACCCTAGGGACTGAAGCTTTCTTT. Its protein is CASRPTLGTEAFF.

This chain uses TRBV9 with TRBJ1-1, with a possible D match to TRBD1 (6 bases). Germline CDR1 is SGDLS and CDR2 is YYNGEE. The CDR3 runs 15 residues. With 4 bases removed from V and 0 bases from J, the gap between germline ends came to 13 bases. CDR3 in amino acids: CASSRGGRLNTEAFF. As DNA, the CDR3 is TGTGCCAGCAGCAGAGGGGGGCGGCTGAACACTGAAGCTTTCTTT.